This T cell receptor (beta chain) appears in the sequencing data of a study of beta chain features in type 1 diabetes (dated by TCRdb to the late 2010s). Regarding the complete study: Patients and healthy donors did not differ in mean age, gender distribution, total cell number or subset yield. A total of 85 million to 140 million sorted cells were examined across all samples, and a strong correlation was observed between cell number per subset and RNA yield. Regulatory and stem cell-like memory subsets were isolated from only 8 patients and roughly 8 healthy donors, whereas naive and central memory subsets came from all 28 donors. In the study, TCRB repertoires of sorted circulating CD4+ T cell subsets from recently diagnosed type 1 diabetes patients were compared with those of matched healthy donors.

A single peripheral blood draw of about 116 mL on average was collected from each donor into heparinised tubes. A BD FACSAria II was used to sort naive, central memory, regulatory and stem cell-like memory CD4+ T cells with a panel that included CD45RO, CCR7, CD25, CD127, CD95 and CD27. A purity above 95% was achieved for all sorted populations. PBMCs were isolated immediately by Lymphoprep density gradient centrifugation and stained directly without culture. So that batch effects would be minimized, each experiment stained and sorted samples in pairs, pairing one healthy donor with one patient. This clone came up a few times. Its specific antigen is unknown. One base away there is no much larger clone; base qualities are not given. Additional DNA sequences in this sample encode the identical CDR3. What the research found in general, with its limitations: At VDJ recombination sites, patients with type 1 diabetes made fewer insertions and deleted more nucleotides, a pattern implying thymic rearrangement abnormalities. The naive, central memory and regulatory TCRB repertoires appeared to resemble one another more closely among patients than among healthy donors. Because cDNA was sequenced instead of genomic DNA, highly expressing activated cells could be over-represented, though the groups showed no difference in activation or CD3 levels. A moderate but significant shortening of TCRB CDR3 length was observed in type 1 diabetes patients in all four CD4+ subsets. HLA sub-analyses involved small numbers of individuals, so any influence of HLA type on TCRB rearrangement remained unresolved. Shorter templates might have been favored by PCR, but patient and control samples were amplified and corrected together, so both groups would have been affected equally by any skew.

Including cysteine and phenylalanine, the CDR3 has 12 amino acids. Left in the record is the CDR3 DNA by itself, 36 bases read in frame from the first base. According to the germline V gene, CDR1 reads SGDLS and CDR2 reads YYNGEE. V is reduced by 0 bases and J by 6 bases, leaving a spacing of 4 bases between them. All of the isolated RNA was reverse transcribed with the High Capacity cDNA Reverse Transcription Kit, so expressed TCRB transcripts were sequenced. Deep immunoSEQ sequencing was performed on naive, central memory and regulatory T cell samples, with an average of around 3.5 million total reads per sample. Sorted cells were lysed in RLT buffer and RNA was extracted with DNase-treated RNeasy Micro or Mini kits, depending on cell number. Each cell subset was processed on its own to prevent cross-contamination, while patient and healthy donor samples were processed together. TCRB sequences were amplified from cDNA with the immunoSEQ multiplex PCR, producing 87-bp fragments spanning the CDR3 region. Amplicons were sequenced on the Illumina HiSeq platform. The original methods were these. Synthetic template baselines were used to correct PCR bias computationally, reads within Hamming distance 2 were collapsed together, and singletons that could not be merged were discarded. Reads were aligned against IMGT so that V, D and J genes, CDR3 length and insertions or deletions at six rearrangement sites could be assigned. Within each subset, clonotype counts were normalized to sorted cell number, after which true diversity and Gini coefficients were computed with the tcR R package. The overlap coefficient, calculated on TCRB nucleotide sequences, was used to measure repertoire sharing. Out-of-frame TCRB sequences from naive cells were analyzed as a proxy for the pre-selection repertoire. Here the immuneACCESS table is served through TCRdb, limited to in-frame sequences with V and J called. Missing clones are a known gap in these copies; in checked studies unresolved V genes cover under half, and the rest lacks a known reason. From that table come the V and J calls and clone size; the DNA was used to work out D and trimming. The sample includes fewer than 250,000 clones, with roughly 14% observed a single time. The ten most abundant clones make up approximately 0.024% of the sample.

The sequencing sample was made of naive CD4+ T cells from blood. Explained via the paper, the cell subset or site label denotes: true naive CD4+ T cells. The sequence derives from a woman in her forties in good health. The chain is assembled from TRBV9 and TRBJ2-1; no D segment can be confidently identified. The CDR3 reads CASSVDSNEQFF. The nucleotide sequence is TGTGCCAGCAGCGTAGACAGCAATGAGCAGTTCTTC.